This entry features one T cell receptor beta chain sequence. Its antigen is undetermined. This CDR3 is built from 16 residues. CDR1 is SGHVS, CDR2 FNYEAQ, per germline. V gave up 2 bases and J gave up 4 bases, with 14 bases separating them. Sequencing used immunoSEQ multiplex PCR; TCRdb keeps in-frame clones, though not all of them. This table holds about 1.5 million clones, approximately 97% found once. These data originate in a study of shared clonotypes between healthy human individuals. Study-level findings and limits: Approximately 4.6% of naive CD4 clonotypes were common to a few donors.

The origin of this receptor is a man aged 25 to 40 in good health. Sequenced: naive CD4+ T cells sorted from blood. As for subset: CD45RA+ positively selected. The chain combines TRBV7-6 with TRBJ2-2; weak D call: TRBD2 (5 bases). The chain's CDR3 is CASSLPPGSSTGELFF. The CDR3 DNA sequence: TGTGCCAGCAGCTTACCCCCGGGATCGAGCACCGGGGAGCTGTTTTTT.